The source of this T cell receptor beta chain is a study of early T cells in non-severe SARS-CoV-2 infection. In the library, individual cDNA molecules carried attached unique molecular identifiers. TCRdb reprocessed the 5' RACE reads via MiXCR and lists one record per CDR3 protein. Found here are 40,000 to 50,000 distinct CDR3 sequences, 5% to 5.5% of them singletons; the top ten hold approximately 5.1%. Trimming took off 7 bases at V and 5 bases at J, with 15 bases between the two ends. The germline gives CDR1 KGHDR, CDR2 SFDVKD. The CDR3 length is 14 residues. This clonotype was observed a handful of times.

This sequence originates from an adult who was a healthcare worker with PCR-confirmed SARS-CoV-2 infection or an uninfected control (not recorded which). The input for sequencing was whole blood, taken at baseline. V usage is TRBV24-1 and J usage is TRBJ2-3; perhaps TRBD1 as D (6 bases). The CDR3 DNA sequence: TGTGCCACCAGCGGTAGGGGGTTAAGAGATACGCAGTATTTT. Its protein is CATSGRGLRDTQYF.